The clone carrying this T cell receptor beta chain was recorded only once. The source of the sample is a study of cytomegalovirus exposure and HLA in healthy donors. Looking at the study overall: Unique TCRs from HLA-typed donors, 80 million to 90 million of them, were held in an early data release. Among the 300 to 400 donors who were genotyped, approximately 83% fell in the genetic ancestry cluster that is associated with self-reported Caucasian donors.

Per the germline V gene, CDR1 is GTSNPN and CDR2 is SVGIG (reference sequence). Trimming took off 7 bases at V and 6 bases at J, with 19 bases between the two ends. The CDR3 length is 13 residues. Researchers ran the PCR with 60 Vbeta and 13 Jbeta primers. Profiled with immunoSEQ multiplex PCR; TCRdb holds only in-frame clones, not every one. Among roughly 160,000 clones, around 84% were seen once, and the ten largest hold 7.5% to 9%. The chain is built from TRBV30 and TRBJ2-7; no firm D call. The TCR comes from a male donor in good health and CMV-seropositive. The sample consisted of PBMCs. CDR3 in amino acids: CASRRLTPLEQYF. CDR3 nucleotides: TGTGCCTCTAGGCGACTCACCCCTCTCGAGCAGTACTTC.